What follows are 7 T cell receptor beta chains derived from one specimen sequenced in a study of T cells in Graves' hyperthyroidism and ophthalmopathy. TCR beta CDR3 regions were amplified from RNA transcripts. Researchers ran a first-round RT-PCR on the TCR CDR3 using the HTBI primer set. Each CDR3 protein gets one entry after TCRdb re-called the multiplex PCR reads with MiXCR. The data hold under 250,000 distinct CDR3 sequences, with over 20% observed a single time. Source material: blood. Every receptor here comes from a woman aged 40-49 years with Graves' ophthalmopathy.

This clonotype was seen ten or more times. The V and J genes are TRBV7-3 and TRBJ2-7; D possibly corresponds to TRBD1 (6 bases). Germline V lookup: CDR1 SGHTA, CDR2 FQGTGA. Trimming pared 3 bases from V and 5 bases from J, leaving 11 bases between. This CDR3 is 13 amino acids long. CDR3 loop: CASSFRAGDEQYF. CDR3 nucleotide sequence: TGTGCCAGCAGCTTTAGGGCAGGGGACGAGCAGTACTTC. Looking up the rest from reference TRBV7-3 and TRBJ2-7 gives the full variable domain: GAGVSQTPSNKVTEKGKYVELRCDPISGHTALYWYRQSLGQGPEFLIYFQGTGAADDSGLPNDRFFAVRPEGSVSTLKIQRTERGDSAVYLCASSFRAGDEQYFGPGTRLTVT.

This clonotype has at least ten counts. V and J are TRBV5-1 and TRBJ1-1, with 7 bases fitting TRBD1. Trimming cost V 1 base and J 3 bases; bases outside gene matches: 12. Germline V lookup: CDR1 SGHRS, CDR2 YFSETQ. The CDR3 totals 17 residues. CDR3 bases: TGCGCCAGCAGCTTGTTGGTAGGGGGCGAGATGGACACTGAAGCTTTCTTT. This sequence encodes CASSLLVGGEMDTEAFF. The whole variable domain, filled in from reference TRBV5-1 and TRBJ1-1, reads KAGVTQTPRYLIKTRGQQVTLSCSPISGHRSVSWYQQTPGQGLQFLFEYFSETQRNKGNFPGRFSGRQFSNSRSEMNVSTLELGDSALYLCASSLLVGGEMDTEAFFGQGTRLTVV.

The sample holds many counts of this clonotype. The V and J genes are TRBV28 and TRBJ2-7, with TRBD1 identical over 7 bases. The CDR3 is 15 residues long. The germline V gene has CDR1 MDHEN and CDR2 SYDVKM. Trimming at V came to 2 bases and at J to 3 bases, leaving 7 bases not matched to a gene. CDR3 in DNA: TGTGCCAGCAGTTTAAGGGGGCAGTACGACTACGAGCAGTACTTC. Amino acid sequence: CASSLRGQYDYEQYF.

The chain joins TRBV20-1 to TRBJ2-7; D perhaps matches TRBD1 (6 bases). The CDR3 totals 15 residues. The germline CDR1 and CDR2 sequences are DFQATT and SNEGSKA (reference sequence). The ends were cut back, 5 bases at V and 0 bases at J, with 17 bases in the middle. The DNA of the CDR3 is TGCAGTGCTTCTCCCGGGACACTAAGCTCCTACGAGCAGTACTTC. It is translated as CSASPGTLSSYEQYF.

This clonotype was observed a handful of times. This CDR3 reads CASSLGTTGYTF. The CDR3 nucleotides read TGTGCCAGCAGTTTAGGGACAACCGGCTACACCTTC. The chain links TRBV12-3 or TRBV12-4 to TRBJ1-2; D is possibly TRBD1 (5 bases). With 1 base removed from V and 8 bases from J, the gap between germline ends came to 8 bases. The length of the CDR3 is 12 residues.

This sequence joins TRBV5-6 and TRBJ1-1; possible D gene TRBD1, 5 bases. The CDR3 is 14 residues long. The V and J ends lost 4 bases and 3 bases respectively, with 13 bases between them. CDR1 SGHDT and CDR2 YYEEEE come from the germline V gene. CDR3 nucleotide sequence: TGTGCCAGCAGCCGACAGAGGAGTTACACTGAAGCTTTCTTT. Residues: CASSRQRSYTEAFF.

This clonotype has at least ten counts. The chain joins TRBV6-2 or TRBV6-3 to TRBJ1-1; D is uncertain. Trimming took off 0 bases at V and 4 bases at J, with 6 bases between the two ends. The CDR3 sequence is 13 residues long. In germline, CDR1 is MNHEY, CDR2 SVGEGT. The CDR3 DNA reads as TGTGCCAGCAGTTACTCGACTGGCACTGAAGCTTTCTTT. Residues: CASSYSTGTEAFF.